The 23 T cell receptor beta chains listed next were all sequenced from one sample in a study of TIL therapy for anti-PD-1-resistant metastatic lung cancer. Time point defined: pre-treatment sample, taken before nivolumab and TIL therapy. Sequencing used immunoSEQ v3. Using immunoSEQ multiplex PCR, the repertoire was profiled, and TCRdb retains in-frame clones only, with some absent. Among approximately 53,000 clones listed, 70% to 80% were seen once. This material consisted of blood, taken at baseline. The receptors shown here come from a woman aged 25-80 years with non-small cell lung cancer.

The V gene is TRBV11-3, the J gene TRBJ1-4; D is uncertain. Trimming removed 3 bases from V and 3 bases from J, with 14 bases in between. Germline V gene sequence: CDR1 SGHNT, CDR2 YENEEA. The CDR3 loop spans 16 amino acids. The CDR3 DNA sequence: TGTGCCAGCAGCTTGGTCAACAGTGGGCCTAATGAAAAACTGTTTTTT. It codes for CASSLVNSGPNEKLFF.

This clone was found once. This chain joins TRBV5-4 and TRBJ1-1; D is possibly TRBD1 (5 bases). Germline V gene lookup returns CDR1 SGHNT and CDR2 YYREEE (reference sequence). This CDR3 has 12 amino acids. The V end lost 5 bases, the J end lost 6 bases, and 11 bases lay between the germline ends. CDR3: CASRRDGAEAFF. CDR3 coding DNA: TGTGCCAGCAGACGGGACGGAGCTGAAGCTTTCTTT.

V is TRBV4-2 and J is TRBJ1-5; 9 bases fit TRBD1. The CDR3 length is 17 residues. Germline V gene data show CDR1 as LGHNA and CDR2 as YNFKEQ. V gave up 3 bases and J gave up 2 bases; unmatched junction bases: 8. The CDR3 reads CASSQIGTGSGNQPQHF. CDR3 nucleotide sequence: TGTGCCAGCAGCCAGATCGGGACAGGGTCCGGCAATCAGCCCCAGCATTTT.

The chain couples TRBV5-1 to TRBJ2-1; D unclear. The CDR3 loop spans 16 amino acids. Germline V gene sequence: CDR1 SGHRS, CDR2 YFSETQ. V lost 0 bases and J 0 bases, leaving 10 bases between the germline ends. CDR3 bases: TGCGCCAGCAGCTTGGAGGGCAGAAGCTCCTACAATGAGCAGTTCTTC. It codes for CASSLEGRSSYNEQFF.

This clone has just one count. The rearrangement joins TRBV7-2 to TRBJ2-5, with D uncertain. The V end was cut by 5 bases, the J end by 4 bases, with 14 bases between. Germline V gives CDR1 SGHTA, CDR2 FQGNSA. This CDR3 contains 14 residues. CDR3 coding DNA: TGTGCCAGCAGCCTATACCGAGACCGAGAGACCCAGTACTTC. The encoded protein is CASSLYRDRETQYF.

The sample holds a few counts of this clone. The chain is built from TRBV19 and TRBJ1-1; no clear D. CDR1 is LNHDA, CDR2 SQIVND, per germline (reference sequence). The germline V and J ends were trimmed by 7 bases and 0 bases, with 21 bases remaining between them. The CDR3 is 17 residues long. This CDR3 is CASTIGWPPNLNTEAFF. Here the CDR3 DNA reads TGTGCCAGTACCATTGGTTGGCCTCCAAACCTGAACACTGAAGCTTTCTTT.

This chain links TRBV6-1 with TRBJ2-7, with D tentatively TRBD2 (6 bases). The CDR3 consists of 13 residues. Trimming took 1 base from V and 2 from J, leaving 6 bases between them. Per germline, CDR1 MNHNS and CDR2 SASEGT. CDR3 sequence: CASSEGRAYEQYF. For the CDR3, the DNA is TGTGCCAGCAGTGAAGGGAGGGCCTACGAGCAGTACTTC.

The V gene is TRBV5-6, the J gene TRBJ1-2; TRBD1 is a possible D gene (6 bases). This CDR3 has 15 residues. Germline assignment: CDR1 SGHDT and CDR2 YYEEEE. Trimming removed 0 bases from V and 2 bases from J, with 11 bases in between. The CDR3 nucleotides read TGTGCCAGCAGCTTGGGCCCTACAGGGAACTATGGCTACACCTTC. It yields the protein CASSLGPTGNYGYTF. The variable domain in full, with the rest retrieved from reference TRBV5-6 and TRBJ1-2, is DAGVTQSPTHLIKTRGQQVTLRCSPKSGHDTVSWYQQALGQGPQFIFQYYEEEERQRGNFPDRFSGHQFPNYSSELNVNALLLGDSALYLCASSLGPTGNYGYTFGSGTRLTVV.

V usage is TRBV7-2 and J usage is TRBJ1-2; TRBD1 is a possible D gene (5 bases). Trimming left V 2 bases short and J 6 bases short, with 13 bases between. CDR1 is SGHTA, CDR2 FQGNSA, per germline. The CDR3 extends over 14 amino acids. The CDR3 is CASSLIGQGDGYTF. The CDR3 region has the DNA TGTGCCAGCAGCTTAATCGGGCAGGGTGATGGCTACACCTTC.

The CDR3 loop is CASSLIARVDEQFF. The CDR3 coding sequence is TGTGCCAGCAGCTTAATAGCCAGGGTGGATGAGCAGTTCTTC. The chain combines TRBV7-3 with TRBJ2-1, with D possibly being TRBD1 (5 bases). CDR3 length equals 14 residues. V was shortened by 1 base and J by 8 bases, with 12 bases between the two germline ends. CDR1 is SGHTA and CDR2 is FQGTGA in the germline V gene.

The chain has TRBV19 and TRBJ2-2; D unclear. The CDR3 sequence is 14 residues long. Trimming left V 2 bases short and J 7 bases short, with 11 bases between. Germline V lookup: CDR1 LNHDA, CDR2 SQIVND (reference sequence). The CDR3 DNA follows: TGTGCCAGTAGTATAATCGCCTCCCGCGGGGAGCTGTTTTTT. Its protein is CASSIIASRGELFF.

This sequence joins TRBV2 and TRBJ2-7; tentatively, D is TRBD2 (5 bases). The CDR3 extends over 14 amino acids. Trimming stripped 7 bases from V and 2 bases from J, with 15 bases between. Germline V lookup: CDR1 SNHLY, CDR2 FYNNEI. CDR3 in amino acids: CASTRGVSAYEQYF. The CDR3 nucleotides read TGTGCCAGCACCCGGGGAGTGTCGGCCTACGAGCAGTACTTC.

The V gene is TRBV28, the J gene TRBJ2-5; 7 bases align to TRBD2. After removal of 2 bases from V and 1 base from J, the junction contained 4 bases not matched to a gene. The CDR3 spans 15 residues. The V gene's germline CDR1 is MDHEN and CDR2 SYDVKM. The CDR3 spells CASSLSGVIQETQYF. CDR3 in DNA: TGTGCCAGCAGTTTAAGCGGGGTGATCCAAGAGACCCAGTACTTC.

This chain uses TRBV6-1 with TRBJ1-5, with D perhaps TRBD1 (5 bases). CDR3 length equals 15 residues. Germline assignment: CDR1 MNHNS and CDR2 SASEGT. Trimming pared 2 bases from V and 2 bases from J, leaving 10 bases between. CDR3 in amino acids: CASSELIQGNQPQHF. Written as DNA, the CDR3 is TGTGCCAGCAGTGAATTAATACAGGGCAATCAGCCCCAGCATTTT.

The chain couples TRBV7-2 to TRBJ2-7; D uncertain. Germline V gene sequence: CDR1 SGHTA, CDR2 FQGNSA. The CDR3 is made up of 12 amino acids. Trimming took off 0 bases at V and 5 bases at J, with 5 bases between the two ends. The CDR3 DNA follows: TGTGCCAGCAGCTTAGCGGGCGACGAGCAGTACTTC. Residues: CASSLAGDEQYF.

The chain recombines TRBV5-1 with TRBJ1-3; the D gene is possibly TRBD1 (6 bases). Trimming shortened V by 5 bases and J by 3 bases, and 12 bases separated the two germline ends. Germline V gene sequence: CDR1 SGHRS, CDR2 YFSETQ. The CDR3 is made up of 14 amino acids. CDR3 in amino acids: CASSQGNLGNTIYF. DNA for the CDR3: TGCGCCAGCAGTCAGGGGAACCTTGGAAACACCATATATTTT. The whole variable domain, filled in from reference TRBV5-1 and TRBJ1-3, reads KAGVTQTPRYLIKTRGQQVTLSCSPISGHRSVSWYQQTPGQGLQFLFEYFSETQRNKGNFPGRFSGRQFSNSRSEMNVSTLELGDSALYLCASSQGNLGNTIYFGEGSWLTVV.

This clone was observed at least ten times. This chain joins TRBV6-1 and TRBJ2-5; 8 bases match TRBD1. Unmatched junction bases numbered 9, after V lost 7 bases and J lost 5 bases. The length of the CDR3 is 14 residues. CDR1 is MNHNS and CDR2 is SASEGT in the germline V gene. The CDR3 spells CASIPGGRGETQYF. The CDR3 nucleotides read TGTGCCAGCATCCCAGGGGGCCGGGGGGAGACCCAGTACTTC.

V is TRBV5-1 and J is TRBJ2-1, with 13 bases matching TRBD2. Germline CDR1 is SGHRS and CDR2 is YFSETQ. V shed 4 bases and J 8 bases; nucleotides not matched to a gene: 9. The CDR3 consists of 16 residues. The CDR3: CASSPGLAGVRYEQFF. Here the CDR3 DNA reads TGCGCCAGCAGCCCCGGACTAGCGGGAGTGAGGTATGAGCAGTTCTTC.

This sequence joins TRBV5-4 and TRBJ1-1; tentative D call: TRBD1 (5 bases). Germline CDR1 and CDR2: SGHNT and YYREEE (reference sequence). Trimming shortened V by 0 bases and J by 1 base, and 10 bases separated the two germline ends. CDR3 size: 15 residues. The CDR3 is CASSLVGRENTEAFF. The CDR3 DNA reads TGTGCCAGCAGCTTGGTCGGCAGGGAGAACACTGAAGCTTTCTTT.

The sample holds a few counts of this clone. The rearrangement links TRBV7-9 to TRBJ1-1; D unclear. Germline V CDR1 and CDR2: SEHNR, FQNEAQ (reference sequence). The V gene lost 8 bases and the J gene lost 1 base, with 23 bases spanning the gap. CDR3 size: 17 residues. The chain's CDR3 is CASSSRSARNSNTEAFF. The DNA for the CDR3 is TGTGCCAGCTCCTCTAGGTCGGCCAGAAACTCGAACACTGAAGCTTTCTTT.

This chain connects TRBV14 to TRBJ2-1; the D is unclear. CDR1 SGHDN and CDR2 FVKESK come from the germline V gene. This CDR3 has 14 amino acids. The V end was cut by 4 bases, the J end by 0 bases, with 7 bases between. The CDR3 loop is CASSRASSYNEQFF. CDR3 nucleotide sequence: TGTGCCAGCAGCCGGGCGAGCTCCTACAATGAGCAGTTCTTC. Looking up the rest from reference TRBV14 and TRBJ2-1 gives the full variable domain: EAGVTQFPSHSVIEKGQTVTLRCDPISGHDNLYWYRRVMGKEIKFLLHFVKESKQDESGMPNNRFLAERTGGTYSTLKVQPAELEDSGVYFCASSRASSYNEQFFGPGTRLTVL.

V is TRBV7-6 and J is TRBJ1-4, with no clear D. Trimming removed 5 bases at V and 8 bases at J, with 12 bases between. Germline V gene data show CDR1 as SGHVS and CDR2 as FNYEAQ. The CDR3 loop spans 13 amino acids. The CDR3 sequence: CASSESLREKLFF. The CDR3, as DNA: TGTGCCAGCAGCGAATCCCTCCGGGAAAAACTGTTTTTT.

The V call is TRBV5-1, the J call TRBJ2-3; TRBD1 agrees at 10 bases. V shed 5 bases, J shed 4 bases, and the junction held 13 bases outside the gene matches. The CDR3 extends over 17 amino acids. Germline values: CDR1 SGHRS, CDR2 YFSETQ. DNA for the CDR3: TGCGCCAGCAGGACTAGGGGACAGGGGAAAAATCCAGATACGCAGTATTTT. This codes for CASRTRGQGKNPDTQYF.